These 22 T cell receptor beta chains were sequenced from one sample in a study of blood T cells in healthy people across ages. The second PCR ran 7 to 11 cycles with a sample-barcoded 5' primer and J-beta primers. TCRdb passed the 5' RACE reads through MiXCR, listing each CDR3 protein once. The table lists about 760,000 distinct CDR3 sequences, roughly 25% of them singletons. The sample was also reused in another study, on T cells of mothers and their children.

The sample comprised blood. Receptor source: a boy aged 5-17 years in good health.

This clonotype was seen more than once but under ten times. The V and J genes are TRBV5-1 and TRBJ2-6; TRBD1 matches at 7 bases. CDR3 length: 16 amino acids. Per germline, CDR1 SGHRS and CDR2 YFSETQ. Unmatched junction bases numbered 6, after V lost 4 bases and J lost 2 bases. CDR3 in DNA: TGCGCCAGCAGCCTACAGGGGATCCCTGGGGCCAACGTCCTGACTTTC. Residues: CASSLQGIPGANVLTF. The whole variable domain, remainder taken from reference TRBV5-1 and TRBJ2-6, is KAGVTQTPRYLIKTRGQQVTLSCSPISGHRSVSWYQQTPGQGLQFLFEYFSETQRNKGNFPGRFSGRQFSNSRSEMNVSTLELGDSALYLCASSLQGIPGANVLTFGAGSRLTVL.

This clonotype was counted a few times. The chain links TRBV4-1 to TRBJ2-5; TRBD2 matches at 13 bases. This CDR3 spans 16 amino acids. V gave up 4 bases and J gave up 5 bases; unmatched junction bases: 7. Per germline, CDR1 MGHRA and CDR2 YSYEKL. This CDR3 reads CASSLGLAGAVETQYF. In DNA, the CDR3 is TGCGCCAGCAGCCTAGGACTAGCGGGGGCGGTGGAGACCCAGTACTTC.

The chain carries TRBV11-2 and TRBJ2-7, with D possibly being TRBD2 (6 bases). Per the germline V gene, CDR1 is SGHAT and CDR2 is FQNNGV. The CDR3 spans 14 residues. The ends were cut back, 5 bases at V and 5 bases at J, with 16 bases in the middle. DNA of the CDR3: TGTGCCAGCAGCCCGGGACTCTTAACCCACGAGCAGTACTTC. Protein sequence: CASSPGLLTHEQYF.

The chain recombines TRBV2 with TRBJ1-4, with unresolved D. This CDR3 has 10 residues. V gave up 8 bases and J gave up 9 bases, with 7 bases separating them. The germline CDR1 and CDR2 sequences are SNHLY and FYNNEI. CDR3 sequence: CASEDQKLFF. The DNA of the CDR3 is TGTGCCAGCGAGGATCAAAAACTGTTTTTT.

The rearrangement uses TRBV24-1 and TRBJ2-3; 8 nucleotides align to TRBD2. This CDR3 has 18 amino acids. V gave up 1 base and J gave up 0 bases; unmatched junction bases: 8. CDR1 and CDR2 (germline): KGHDR, SFDVKD. For the CDR3, the DNA is TGTGCCACCAGTGATTTTGACCGGGAGGGCGATAGCACAGATACGCAGTATTTT. Residues: CATSDFDREGDSTDTQYF.

In its sample, this clonotype was seen once. The chain employs TRBV19 and TRBJ2-5, with a weak D call TRBD2 (6 bases). The ends were cut back, 6 bases at V and 1 base at J, with 12 bases in the middle. CDR1 is LNHDA, CDR2 SQIVND, per germline (reference sequence). The CDR3 consists of 14 residues. The CDR3 protein is CASRNSGTQETQYF. Written as DNA, the CDR3 is TGTGCCAGTAGGAATAGCGGCACCCAAGAGACCCAGTACTTC.

The chain recombines TRBV11-2 with TRBJ2-7, with D perhaps assigned TRBD1 or TRBD2 (5 bases each). This CDR3 has 15 residues. Germline V gene lookup returns CDR1 SGHAT and CDR2 FQNNGV. Trimming stripped 2 bases from V and 2 bases from J, with 13 bases between. CDR3 nucleotides: TGTGCCAGCAGCTTATTAGGGACCGACGCCTACGAGCAGTACTTC. Protein: CASSLLGTDAYEQYF. The variable domain in full, with the rest retrieved from reference TRBV11-2 and TRBJ2-7, is EAGVAQSPRYKIIEKRQSVAFWCNPISGHATLYWYQQILGQGPKLLIQFQNNGVVDDSQLPKDRFSAERLKGVDSTLKIQPAKLEDSAVYLCASSLLGTDAYEQYFGPGTRLTVT.

This clonotype was found a few times. The CDR3 DNA is TGCGCCAGCAGCTTGCCAGGCTTTAATGAAAAACTGTTTTTT. Translated: CASSLPGFNEKLFF. The V gene is TRBV5-1, the J gene TRBJ1-4; D call uncertain. The CDR3 runs 14 residues. CDR1 is SGHRS, CDR2 YFSETQ, per germline. V gave up 1 base and J gave up 4 bases, with 8 bases separating them.

This clonotype was counted many times. This chain joins TRBV29-1 and TRBJ2-7; D tentatively fits TRBD1 or TRBD2 (5 bases each). Germline V gene sequence: CDR1 SQVTM, CDR2 ANQGSEA. V was cut by 6 bases and J by 5 bases, with 11 bases left in between. The CDR3 is 11 amino acids. The CDR3 reads CSVARGDEQYF. DNA for the CDR3: TGCAGCGTCGCTAGGGGAGACGAGCAGTACTTC.

By share of the sample, this clonotype is medium-sized. The chain is built from TRBV6-5 and TRBJ2-4; 7 bases fit TRBD1. Germline V gives CDR1 MNHEY, CDR2 SVGAGI. The J segment lost 9 bases and the V segment lost 4 bases, leaving 3 bases of the junction unmatched. This CDR3 comprises 12 residues. CDR3 nucleotide sequence: TGTGCCAGCAGTTCGGGACAGTTCATTCAGTACTTC. It encodes CASSSGQFIQYF.

The chain employs TRBV29-1 and TRBJ2-3; 10 positions agree with TRBD1. With V trimmed by 3 bases and J by 5 bases, 2 bases remained unmatched. The V gene's germline CDR1 is SQVTM and CDR2 ANQGSEA. This CDR3 has 13 residues. CDR3 sequence reads: CSVDDRGLDTQYF. CDR3 nucleotides: TGCAGCGTTGACGACAGGGGGCTAGATACGCAGTATTTT.

In its sample, this clonotype was seen a few times. The chain uses TRBV7-2 and TRBJ2-5, with 10 bases aligning to TRBD2. Germline CDR1 SGHTA, CDR2 FQGNSA. V lost 3 bases, J lost 3 bases, and 7 bases stayed unmatched. The CDR3 is 16 amino acids. This CDR3 is CASSLGPGLAEETQYF. The CDR3 DNA follows: TGTGCCAGCAGCTTGGGCCCAGGACTAGCGGAAGAGACCCAGTACTTC. The full variable domain, rest sourced from reference TRBV7-2 and TRBJ2-5, is GAGVSQSPSNKVTEKGKDVELRCDPISGHTALYWYRQSLGQGLEFLIYFQGNSAPDKSGLPSDRFSAERTGGSVSTLTIQRTQQEDSAVYLCASSLGPGLAEETQYFGPGTRLLVL.

This clonotype has only a few counts. Germline and junction disagree at one end, which may indicate a read error. The chain is built from TRBV6-5 and TRBJ1-4; 8 bases match TRBD1. Germline assignment: CDR1 MNHEY and CDR2 SVGAGI. The length of the CDR3 is 15 residues. This CDR3 is CASRLRGPGREKLFF. The CDR3 region has the DNA TGCGCCAGCAGACTCAGGGGGCCGGGCCGGGAAAAACTGTTTTTT.

In its sample, this clonotype was seen a few times. The chain couples TRBV20-1 to TRBJ2-1, with D perhaps TRBD2 (6 bases). Germline V gene sequence: CDR1 DFQATT, CDR2 SNEGSKA (reference sequence). The CDR3 totals 14 residues. Between the trimmed V and J ends, which lost 0 bases and 4 bases, there was a span of 10 bases. In nucleotides, the CDR3 is TGCAGTGCTAGAGAACTAGCTTCTTACAATGAGCAGTTCTTC. Its protein product is CSARELASYNEQFF.

There are a few counts of this clonotype. The rearrangement uses TRBV28 and TRBJ2-1, with D unresolved. The DNA end is more similar to TRBJ2-7, so the J call may be wrong. The germline gives CDR1 MDHEN, CDR2 SYDVKM. The CDR3 is 14 residues long. The DNA of the CDR3 is TGTGCCAGCAGATGGACGGCCGGCTCCTACGAGCAGTACTTC. It is translated as CASRWTAGSYEQYF.

V gene TRBV29-1 combines with J gene TRBJ2-1; 7 bases are shared with TRBD2. Germline assignment: CDR1 SQVTM and CDR2 ANQGSEA. The CDR3 contains 11 residues. Trimming cost V 3 bases and J 10 bases; bases outside gene matches: 3. The CDR3 here is CSVEGLKEQFF. For the CDR3, the DNA is TGCAGCGTTGAGGGACTAAAGGAGCAGTTCTTC.

V and J are TRBV6-1 and TRBJ1-5; D may be TRBD1 (6 bases). The CDR3 runs to 15 residues. Germline values: CDR1 MNHNS, CDR2 SASEGT. V was cut by 3 bases and J by 7 bases, with 16 bases left in between. This CDR3 reads CASSEVSGAGQPQHF. CDR3 DNA: TGTGCCAGCAGTGAGGTTTCGGGGGCAGGGCAGCCCCAGCATTTT.

V gene TRBV9 combines with J gene TRBJ2-7, with TRBD2 identical over 7 bases. V shed 3 bases and J 5 bases; nucleotides not matched to a gene: 5. The CDR3 extends over 13 amino acids. From germline, CDR1 is SGDLS and CDR2 YYNGEE. As DNA, the CDR3 is TGTGCCAGCAGCGCGAATCTAGCGGACGAGCAGTACTTC. Its translation: CASSANLADEQYF.

As to this clonotype: Mismatch with germline at one junction end may stem from a read error. This chain links TRBV13 with TRBJ1-6; 7 bases are shared with TRBD1. This CDR3 spans 17 amino acids. The germline CDR1 and CDR2 sequences are PRHDT and FYEKMQ (reference sequence). DNA of the CDR3: TGTGCCAGCAGCTTAGGTCTTAAGGCAGGGGGTAATTCACCCCTCCGCTTT. As protein: CASSLGLKAGGNSPLRF.

This clonotype was observed a handful of times. The CDR3 sequence: CASSLRQEGETQYF. The CDR3 region has the DNA TGTGCCAGCAGCTTAAGACAGGAAGGAGAGACCCAGTACTTC. V and J are TRBV13 and TRBJ2-5; a possible D gene is TRBD1 (6 bases). The V gene lost 2 bases and the J gene lost 4 bases, with 11 bases spanning the gap. The CDR3 loop spans 14 amino acids. The V gene's germline CDR1 is PRHDT and CDR2 FYEKMQ (reference sequence).

The chain recombines TRBV24-1 with TRBJ1-4; 10 nucleotides match TRBD1. V shed 4 bases, J shed 8 bases, and the junction held 9 bases outside the gene matches. Looked up from germline, CDR1 is KGHDR and CDR2 is SFDVKD. This CDR3 is built from 16 residues. The CDR3 here is CATSDQGTGDGEKLFF. In DNA form, the CDR3 reads TGTGCCACCAGTGACCAAGGGACAGGGGACGGGGAAAAACTGTTTTTT.

The V call is TRBV20-1, the J call TRBJ2-5, with D possibly being TRBD2 (5 bases). The DNA end favors TRBJ2-7, so the J call may be wrong. CDR3 size: 15 residues. Germline CDR1 is DFQATT and CDR2 is SNEGSKA (reference sequence). The CDR3 loop is CSALEARAVGAEQYF. DNA for the CDR3: TGCAGTGCCCTAGAAGCCCGCGCCGTGGGAGCCGAGCAGTACTTC.